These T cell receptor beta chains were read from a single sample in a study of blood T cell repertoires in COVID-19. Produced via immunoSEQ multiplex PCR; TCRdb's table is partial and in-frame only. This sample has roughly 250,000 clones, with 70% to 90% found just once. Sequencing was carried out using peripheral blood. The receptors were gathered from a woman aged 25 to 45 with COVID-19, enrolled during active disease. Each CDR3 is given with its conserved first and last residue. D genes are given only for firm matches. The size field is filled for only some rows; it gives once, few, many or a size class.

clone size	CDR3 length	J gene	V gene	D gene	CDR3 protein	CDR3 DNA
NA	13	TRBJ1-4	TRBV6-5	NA	CASLGPLNGELFF	TGTGCCAGCTTGGGGCCCTTGAATGGGGAACTGTTTTTT
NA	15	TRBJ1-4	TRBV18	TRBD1	CASSPQTGGGEKLFF	TGTGCCAGCTCACCGCAGACAGGGGGCGGTGAAAAACTGTTTTTT
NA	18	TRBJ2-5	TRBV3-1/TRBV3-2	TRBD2	CASSHVGTSGGALKTQYF	TGTGCCAGCAGCCATGTGGGGACTAGCGGGGGGGCCCTCAAGACCCAGTACTTC
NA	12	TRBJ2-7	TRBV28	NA	CASSLQSYEQYF	TGTGCCAGCAGTTTACAGTCCTACGAGCAGTACTTC
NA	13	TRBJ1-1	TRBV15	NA	CATSSGRVEKAFF	TGTGCCACCAGCAGCGGCAGGGTCGAGAAAGCTTTCTTT
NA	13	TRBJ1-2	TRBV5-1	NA	CASSPGTPYGYTF	TGCGCCAGCAGTCCCGGGACACCCTATGGCTACACCTTC
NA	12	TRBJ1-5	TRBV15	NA	CATSRDRQPQHF	TGTGCCACCAGCAGAGATCGGCAGCCCCAGCATTTT
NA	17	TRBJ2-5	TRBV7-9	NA	CASSLAATFEPQETQYF	TGTGCCAGCAGCTTAGCAGCCACCTTCGAACCACAAGAGACCCAGTACTTC
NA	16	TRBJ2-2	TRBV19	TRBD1	CASSYRDRGRSGELFF	TGTGCCAGTAGTTACCGAGACAGGGGGCGTTCGGGGGAGCTGTTTTTT
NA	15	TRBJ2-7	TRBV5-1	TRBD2	CASSPRVSGANEQYF	TGCGCCAGCAGCCCCCGGGTAAGCGGGGCCAACGAGCAGTACTTC
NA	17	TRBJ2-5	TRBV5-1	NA	CASSLGGALEDQETQYF	TGCGCCAGCAGCTTGGGCGGGGCGCTTGAGGACCAAGAGACCCAGTACTTC
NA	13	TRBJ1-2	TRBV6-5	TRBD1	CASSTTGGYGYTF	TGTGCCAGCAGCACCACAGGGGGCTATGGCTACACCTTC
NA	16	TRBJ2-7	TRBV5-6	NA	CASSRPRRTVTYEQYF	TGTGCCAGCAGCCGCCCCCGAAGGACTGTCACCTACGAGCAGTACTTC
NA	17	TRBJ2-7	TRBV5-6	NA	CASSTRRGGGTLYEQYF	TGTGCCAGCAGCACCCGAAGGGGGGGAGGGACCCTCTACGAGCAGTACTTC
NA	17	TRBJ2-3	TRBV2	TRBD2	CAIITSGGARGADTQYF	TGTGCCATCATCACTAGCGGGGGGGCCCGGGGCGCAGATACGCAGTATTTT
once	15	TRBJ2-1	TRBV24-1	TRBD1	CATSDPRQGSNEQFF	TGTGCCACCAGTGATCCCCGACAGGGTAGCAATGAGCAGTTCTTC
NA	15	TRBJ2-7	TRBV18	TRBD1	CASSPGQGISYEQYF	TGTGCCAGCTCCCCGGGACAGGGGATATCCTACGAGCAGTACTTC
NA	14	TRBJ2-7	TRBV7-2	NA	CASSPSKRSVMQYF	TGTGCCAGCAGCCCAAGTAAGAGGTCCGTCATGCAGTACTTC
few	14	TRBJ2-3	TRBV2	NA	CATSLGGGSDTQYF	TGTGCCACCTCCCTGGGGGGGGGCTCAGATACGCAGTATTTT
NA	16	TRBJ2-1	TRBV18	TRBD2	CASSPRLASGGNEQFF	TGTGCCAGCTCACCCCGACTGGCTAGCGGGGGCAATGAGCAGTTCTTC
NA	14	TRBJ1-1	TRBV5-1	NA	CASSSTLRNTEAFF	TGCGCCAGCAGCTCGACACTCAGGAACACTGAAGCTTTCTTT
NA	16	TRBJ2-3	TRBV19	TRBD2	CASKRGVFPSTDTQYF	TGTGCCAGTAAGCGGGGGGTGTTCCCTAGCACAGATACGCAGTATTTT
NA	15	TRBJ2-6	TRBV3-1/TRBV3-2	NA	CASSVRGSGANVLTF	TGTGCCAGCAGCGTCCGGGGCTCTGGGGCCAACGTCCTGACTTTC
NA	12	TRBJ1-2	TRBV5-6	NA	CASSLRDYGYTF	TGTGCCAGCAGCCTACGGGACTATGGCTACACCTTC
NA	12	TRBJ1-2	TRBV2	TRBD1	CASEGQGYGYTF	TGTGCCAGCGAGGGACAGGGCTATGGCTACACCTTC
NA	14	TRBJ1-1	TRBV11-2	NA	CASSLRGLNTEAFF	TGTGCCAGCAGCTTAAGGGGTCTGAACACTGAAGCTTTCTTT
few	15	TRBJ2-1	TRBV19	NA	CASSIDLETYNEQFF	TGTGCCAGTAGTATAGATCTCGAGACCTACAATGAGCAGTTCTTC
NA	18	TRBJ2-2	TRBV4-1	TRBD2	CASSQDSSSGGLTGELFF	TGCGCCAGCAGCCAAGACTCGTCTAGCGGGGGACTCACCGGGGAGCTGTTTTTT
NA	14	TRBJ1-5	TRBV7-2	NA	CASSLGRNNQPQHF	TGTGCCAGCAGCTTAGGCAGGAACAATCAGCCCCAGCATTTT
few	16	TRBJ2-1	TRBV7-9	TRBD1	CASSSGDRVRGNEQFF	TGTGCCAGCAGCTCCGGCGACAGGGTAAGAGGAAATGAGCAGTTCTTC
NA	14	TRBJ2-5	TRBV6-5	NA	CASRRGRGQETQYF	TGTGCCAGCCGGCGGGGGAGGGGGCAAGAGACCCAGTACTTC
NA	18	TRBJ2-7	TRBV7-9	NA	CASSLGVEWDSSSYEQYF	TGTGCCAGCAGCTTAGGAGTAGAATGGGACTCCTCATCTTACGAGCAGTACTTC
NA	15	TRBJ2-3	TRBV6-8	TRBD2	CASSFYRGVGDTQYF	TGTGCCAGCAGTTTTTATCGGGGGGTTGGAGATACGCAGTATTTT
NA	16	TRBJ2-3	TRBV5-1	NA	CASSPTSYRHPGTQYF	TGCGCCAGCAGCCCTACAAGTTACAGACATCCAGGTACGCAGTATTTT
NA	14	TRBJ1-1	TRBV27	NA	CASSPGGTNPEAFF	TGTGCCAGCAGTCCGGGTGGGACAAATCCTGAAGCTTTCTTT
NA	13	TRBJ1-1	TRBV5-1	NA	CASSFRALTEAFF	TGCGCCAGCAGCTTCCGAGCGCTCACTGAAGCTTTCTTT
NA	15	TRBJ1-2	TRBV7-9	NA	CASSLVQGIDYGYTF	TGTGCCAGCAGCTTAGTCCAGGGAATAGACTATGGCTACACCTTC
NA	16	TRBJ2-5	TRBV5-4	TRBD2	CASSFGGTSGQETQYF	TGTGCCAGCAGCTTTGGGGGGACTAGCGGCCAAGAGACCCAGTACTTC
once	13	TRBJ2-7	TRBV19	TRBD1	CASSPTGGYEQYF	TGTGCCAGTAGTCCGACAGGGGGCTACGAGCAGTACTTC
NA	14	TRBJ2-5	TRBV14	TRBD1	CASSQARGRETQYF	TGTGCCAGCAGCCAAGCCAGGGGGCGCGAGACCCAGTACTTC
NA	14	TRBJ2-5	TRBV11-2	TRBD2	CASSSGGLQETQYF	TGTGCCAGCAGCAGCGGGGGGCTTCAAGAGACCCAGTACTTC
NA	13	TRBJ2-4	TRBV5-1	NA	CASSLVGENIQYF	TGCGCCAGCAGCTTGGTTGGGGAGAACATTCAGTACTTC
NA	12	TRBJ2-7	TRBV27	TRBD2	CASRGLAHEQYF	TGTGCCAGCAGGGGACTAGCCCACGAGCAGTACTTC